This TCR beta chain was profiled in a study of blood T cells in healthy people across ages. Study-level points and caveats: A strong correlation between TCR beta diversity and naive T cell percentage was seen.

This CDR3 region has 16 residues. V lost 2 bases to trimming and J lost 4 bases, with 17 bases between them. The germline CDR1 and CDR2 sequences are SGHRS and YFSETQ. Through a sample-barcoded 5' primer and a J-beta primer mix, a second PCR was run for about 6 to 11 cycles. TCRdb used MiXCR to reprocess the 5' RACE reads, holding one entry per CDR3 protein. The profile covers approximately 670,000 distinct CDR3 sequences, with roughly two fifths appearing a single time and around 32% taken by the ten largest. This clonotype was picked up a small number of times. The antigen is not known. The gene calls are TRBV5-1 and TRBJ2-3; possible D gene TRBD2, 6 bases. This TCR came from an elderly man in good health. Material: blood. The CDR3 DNA is TGCGCCAGCAGCTTAACCGGGACTTTCTTCCCAGATACGCAGTATTTT. Translating gives CASSLTGTFFPDTQYF. Complete variable domain (other parts from reference TRBV5-1 and TRBJ2-3): KAGVTQTPRYLIKTRGQQVTLSCSPISGHRSVSWYQQTPGQGLQFLFEYFSETQRNKGNFPGRFSGRQFSNSRSEMNVSTLELGDSALYLCASSLTGTFFPDTQYFGPGTRLTVL.